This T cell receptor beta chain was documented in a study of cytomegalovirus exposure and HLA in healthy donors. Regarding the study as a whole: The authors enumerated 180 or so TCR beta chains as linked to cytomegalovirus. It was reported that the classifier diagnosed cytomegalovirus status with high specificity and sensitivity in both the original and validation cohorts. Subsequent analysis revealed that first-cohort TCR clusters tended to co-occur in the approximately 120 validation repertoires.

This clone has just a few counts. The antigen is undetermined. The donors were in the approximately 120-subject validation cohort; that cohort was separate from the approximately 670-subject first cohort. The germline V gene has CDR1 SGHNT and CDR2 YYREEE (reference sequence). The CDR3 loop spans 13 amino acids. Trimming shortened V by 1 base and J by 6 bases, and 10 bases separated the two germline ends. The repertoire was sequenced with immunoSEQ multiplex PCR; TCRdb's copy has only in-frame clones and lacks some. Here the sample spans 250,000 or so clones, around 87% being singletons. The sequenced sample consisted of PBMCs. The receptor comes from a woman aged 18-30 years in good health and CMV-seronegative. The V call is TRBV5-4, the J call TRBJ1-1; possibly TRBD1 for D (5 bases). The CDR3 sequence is CASSLKGMPEAFF. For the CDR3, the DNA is TGTGCCAGCAGCTTGAAGGGGATGCCTGAAGCTTTCTTT.